The source of this TCR beta chain is a study of T-cell memory formation after mild COVID-19 (dated by TCRdb to about 2021). Concerning the study at large: Most TCR sequence clusters were specific to one of the two donors. Longitudinal TCRalpha and TCRbeta repertoire sequencing tracked T-cell clones expanding and contracting after mild COVID-19 in two donors. The cohort was made up of two young adult volunteers, one female and one male, who were previously healthy.

On the study overall, not on this receptor specifically: Contracting CD4+ clones were located mainly in the CM and EM memory subsets, whereas CD8+ clones were found to be enriched in EMRA. Some responding clones were detected in pre-infection memory, which suggested that pre-existing cross-reactive memory T cells had joined the SARS-CoV-2 response. From day 15 to 85, contracting clones showed balanced CD4/CD8 phenotypes, whereas a second wave of clones that expanded from day 15 to 37 leaned towards CD4+. The study covered only a couple of mild cases, and larger cohorts including severe cases with pre-infection samples were considered necessary. SARS-CoV-2 specificity of the second-wave clones peaking on day 37 was not confirmed.

In the case of this clonotype: Its target antigen remains unknown. No base-level quality is on record; no much larger clone is a single base apart.

Ficoll-Paque density gradient centrifugation was the method used to isolate PBMCs. Sequencer: Illumina NovaSeq 6000. cDNA libraries for TCRalpha and TCRbeta were prepared by 5'RACE using constant-segment primers, with sample barcodes and unique molecular identifiers added. Trizol reagent was used to extract RNA from every sample. Libraries were amplified in two PCR steps, with a second sample barcode and Illumina TruSeq adapters added in the second step. Sequencing of libraries was performed on an Illumina NovaSeq with 2 x 150 bp paired-end reads. On the study's bioinformatics: The reads were demultiplexed and collapsed into UMI-guided consensus sequences using migec v1.2.7. Using mixcr v2.1.11, the UMI consensuses were aligned to TRA and TRB V and J templates and assembled into clonotypes. Expanded or contracted clonotypes were those called significant by both edgeR and NoisET, with noise models trained on biological replicates. edgeR calls used a false discovery rate-adjusted p below 0.01 and a log2 fold-change threshold of 1. PCA with hierarchical clustering of max-normalized trajectories of the 1000 most abundant clonotypes was used as exploratory dynamics analysis. Each responding clone was given a CD4 or CD8 phenotype based on the CD4+ and CD8+ repertoires, which had been sequenced separately. TCRdb itself trimmed the public reads at Q25 with fastp, ran MiXCR and retained productive beta chains. Here each entry gathers all rows of one CDR3 protein and keeps the most common genes and DNA. It is TCRdb's table, rather than the study itself, that gives the V and J calls and clone size. The sample table records about 450,000 distinct CDR3 sequences; about a quarter of these occur just once. The top ten hold around 13% of the sample.

The germline V gene gives CDR1 as SGHVT and CDR2 as SQSDAQ. The V and J ends are trimmed by 5 bases and 0 bases, leaving 14 bases between them. CDR3 length: 17 amino acids, cysteine to phenylalanine. Just the 51-base CDR3 DNA is kept, in frame starting at base 1. The sequence is built from TRBV7-4 and TRBJ1-6; TRBD1 could be the D gene, as 5 bases match. The sequenced sample consisted of PBMCs or a T cell subset sorted from them (not recorded which). This clonotype was sampled from an adult woman who had mild COVID-19 (a few samples of this study predate the infection). The sample titles of this study are shuffled in the database, so cell type and time point are left out; the donor was told from shared clones. The CDR3 has the sequence CASSRSPGTSYNSPLHF. In nucleotides, the sequence is TGTGCCAGCAGCCGTTCGCCAGGGACCTCCTATAATTCACCCCTCCACTTT. Outside the CDR3, residues come from the reference TRBV7-4 and TRBJ1-6 proteins, so the full variable domain is: GAGVSQSPRYKVAKRGRDVALRCDSISGHVTLYWYRQTLGQGSEVLTYSQSDAQRDKSGRPSGRFSAERPERSVSTLKIQRTEQGDSAVYLCASSRSPGTSYNSPLHFGNGTRLTVT.